This T cell receptor beta chain was captured by sequencing in a study of T-cell memory formation after mild COVID-19. Across the whole study: Clustering of TCRs was largely donor specific.

General study points: There was no confirmation that second-wave clones peaking on day 37 were SARS-CoV-2 specific.

There are a few counts of this clonotype. Antigen unknown. TCRdb ran MiXCR on the 5' RACE reads and lists one entry per CDR3 protein. The sample has hundreds of thousands of distinct CDR3 sequences; 20% to 25% are singletons. Germline trimming cut 3 bases from V and 4 bases from J; bases unmatched to any gene: 7. This CDR3 has 16 amino acids. The sequence came from an adult woman who had mild COVID-19 (a few samples of this study predate the infection). Cell type and time point are not known. The chain has TRBV23-1 and TRBJ2-5, with 11 bases that match TRBD2. TRBV23-1 is identified as an open reading frame with a role that is uncertain. Specimen: PBMCs or a T cell subset sorted from them (not recorded which). The CDR3 sequence is CASSHPLAGEIETQYF. The DNA for the CDR3 is TGCGCCAGCAGTCATCCACTAGCGGGGGAGATAGAGACCCAGTACTTC.